The rows below give T cell receptor beta chains drawn from one sample of a study of T cells expressing NK-cell markers. After re-calling the 5' RACE reads, TCRdb lists one entry per CDR3 protein, DNA absent. This sample's table has 450,000 to 600,000 distinct CDR3 sequences. Material: blood T cells: a sorted CD56 or NKG2C T cell subset, CD4+ or CD8+ T cells, or bulk PBMC T cells (not recorded which). The receptors shown here come from a young man in good health. The CDR3 runs from the conserved cysteine through the conserved F or W. The order of the fields is J gene, V gene, CDR3 protein.

TRBJ1-2 TRBV24-1 CATSGQGYGYTF
TRBJ2-2 TRBV21-1 CASSKDIQPLRTGELFF
TRBJ1-3 TRBV9 CASSGQGASGNTIYF
TRBJ2-6 TRBV6-5 CASSSFGGGGANVLTF
TRBJ2-7 TRBV20-1 CSAQPGQRSYEQYF
TRBJ2-3 TRBV11-2 CASSLKLAGEPDTQYF
TRBJ1-3 TRBV4-3 CASSQDLTPGAGNTIYF
TRBJ1-5 TRBV12-3/TRBV12-4 CASSLWREFQPQHF
TRBJ1-2 TRBV7-9 CASSSPGTAYGYTF
TRBJ1-6 TRBV27 CASSLEQVGNSPLHF
TRBJ1-1 TRBV12-3/TRBV12-4 CASAETGGNTEAFF
TRBJ1-2 TRBV7-2 CASSRNDGGYTF
TRBJ2-3 TRBV5-1 CASSSSLGHYPQYF
TRBJ1-2 TRBV12-3/TRBV12-4 CASSPSRGVYGYTF
TRBJ2-1 TRBV24-1 CATSDFGSGGYNEQFF
TRBJ2-1 TRBV20-1 CSAWLEGSYNEQFF
TRBJ2-2 TRBV6-6 CASSNYNTGELFF
TRBJ1-2 TRBV13 CASSPRGGVQGYTF
TRBJ2-1 TRBV6-2/TRBV6-3 CASISPGLVYNEQFF
TRBJ2-7 TRBV10-3 CAIRPQPSIEQYF
TRBJ1-5 TRBV20-1 CSARGGGGVNQPQHF
TRBJ1-6 TRBV3-1 CASSPDVGSGSPLHF
TRBJ2-3 TRBV10-2 CASSESRTSGNTDTQYF
TRBJ1-1 TRBV20-1 CSASRKTGAWEAFF
TRBJ2-1 TRBV5-1 CASSSPGLAGGPTYNEQFF
TRBJ2-2 TRBV12-3/TRBV12-4 CASSYGRRTGELFF
TRBJ1-5 TRBV6-2/TRBV6-3 CASSLKGQGYQPQHF
TRBJ2-7 TRBV6-1 CASRPTHSSYEQYF
TRBJ2-7 TRBV2 CASRPKTGPLAYEQYF
TRBJ2-5 TRBV5-5 CASSHLAGKAQETQYF
TRBJ2-3 TRBV20-1 CSASVPFTDTQYF
TRBJ1-5 TRBV20-1 CSAREGRGRRINQPQHF
TRBJ1-5 TRBV5-5 CASSFGRENQPQHF
TRBJ1-1 TRBV13 CASSPEGQLNTEAFF
TRBJ2-1 TRBV10-1 CASSDGGTYNEQFF
TRBJ2-3 TRBV5-1 CASSLGSLAGSSTDTQYF
TRBJ2-2 TRBV7-2 CASSPGLAIDTGELFF
TRBJ2-1 TRBV7-2 CASSLDRLSKGNEQFF
TRBJ2-3 TRBV7-2 CASSARLGGPSTDTQYF
TRBJ1-4 TRBV7-9 CASAPMVTNEKLFF
TRBJ1-2 TRBV6-5 CASSSYYGYTF
TRBJ2-2 TRBV5-6 CASSSPAGGTGELFF
TRBJ1-5 TRBV12-3/TRBV12-4 CASTRGPGPNQPQHF
TRBJ2-3 TRBV11-2 CASFRGGVDTQYF
TRBJ2-3 TRBV3-1 CASSPSGRRGTDTQYF
TRBJ2-1 TRBV7-3 CASSLITEYEQFF
TRBJ2-6 TRBV5-1 CASRPSGSGANVLTF
TRBJ2-1 TRBV11-2 CASSLRLAGVNEQFF
TRBJ2-1 TRBV15 CATGTSIKDEQFF
TRBJ2-7 TRBV11-2 CASSFGQALSGGPGEQYF
TRBJ2-5 TRBV11-2 CASSFGTSGLGETQYF
TRBJ2-1 TRBV7-2 CASSLADEYEQFF
TRBJ2-4 TRBV5-1 CASSLASASRDIQYF
TRBJ2-3 TRBV5-1 CASSLVAGGTSTDTQYF
TRBJ1-4 TRBV28 CASSTFFATNEKLFF
TRBJ2-7 TRBV28 CASRPGLVAYEQYF